The 17 T cell receptor beta chains below were found in one sample sequenced in a study of T cells in Graves' hyperthyroidism and ophthalmopathy. The CDR3 regions of TCR beta were amplified from RNA transcripts. During a first-round RT-PCR of the TCR CDR3, the HTBI primer set was used. TCRdb independently ran MiXCR on the multiplex PCR reads; one entry per CDR3 protein. This sample has 390,000 or so distinct CDR3 sequences; roughly 14% occur once, and the top ten carry around 13%. Sequencing was done on a sample of blood. All receptors derive from a man aged 18-30 years with Graves' ophthalmopathy.

This clonotype was detected many times. The chain carries TRBV30 and TRBJ2-6; D may match TRBD1 or TRBD2 (6 bases each). V was pared by 8 bases and J by 1 base, with 12 bases between. This CDR3 comprises 14 residues. The germline CDR1 and CDR2 sequences are GTSNPN and SVGIG (reference sequence). As DNA, the CDR3 is TGTGCCCACGGAGGGGGGTCTGGGGCCAACGTCCTGACTTTC. Translated: CAHGGGSGANVLTF.

The rearrangement links TRBV20-1 to TRBJ1-1; D is ambiguous. This CDR3 comprises 13 residues. Per germline, CDR1 DFQATT and CDR2 SNEGSKA (reference sequence). Trimming pared 0 bases from V and 0 bases from J, leaving 5 bases between. The CDR3 region has the DNA TGCAGTGCTAGAGATCCCATGAACACTGAAGCTTTCTTT. Protein product: CSARDPMNTEAFF.

About this clonotype itself: The conserved phenylalanine or tryptophan is not found at the CDR3 terminus, so this likely reflects a read error. The chain is built from TRBV6-2 or TRBV6-3 and TRBJ2-3; 8 bases fit TRBD2. J gave up 1 base and V 0 bases, and 6 bases lay outside the gene matches. There are 17 residues in the CDR3. Germline V gene lookup returns CDR1 MNHEY and CDR2 SVGEGT. CDR3 nucleotide sequence: TGTGCCAGCAGTTACTCGACTTTAGCGGGACGCACAGATACGCAGTATCTT. It codes for CASSYSTLAGRTDTQYL.

V usage is TRBV7-2 and J usage is TRBJ2-7, with D unresolved. CDR3 length: 14 amino acids. Germline CDR1 and CDR2: SGHTA and FQGNSA. V dropped 5 bases and J dropped 3 bases, with 14 bases sitting between them. The CDR3 here is CASSPTGSNYEQYF. CDR3 sequence (DNA): TGTGCCAGCAGCCCTACCGGATCAAACTACGAGCAGTACTTC.

This clonotype was counted between two and nine times. This chain uses TRBV25-1 with TRBJ1-2; 8 nucleotides line up with TRBD1. J was trimmed by 6 bases and V by 8 bases; bases with no gene match: 8. In germline, CDR1 is MGHDK, CDR2 SYGVNS. This CDR3 contains 13 residues. This CDR3 reads CASGLQGGDGYTF. The DNA for the CDR3 is TGTGCCAGCGGATTACAGGGGGGGGATGGCTACACCTTC.

Many counts were recorded for this clonotype. This sequence joins TRBV12-3 or TRBV12-4 and TRBJ2-3, with 10 bases fitting TRBD2. This CDR3 comprises 14 residues. V lost 4 bases and J lost 6; bases outside the gene matches: 4. Here the CDR3 DNA reads TGTGCCAGCAGTTGGACTAGCGGATACGATACGCAGTATTTT. Translation: CASSWTSGYDTQYF.

This clonotype was observed many times. This chain connects TRBV15 to TRBJ2-7; D is possibly TRBD2 (5 bases). This CDR3 has 14 residues. Trimming shortened V by 3 bases and J by 2 bases, and 11 bases separated the two germline ends. The germline V gene has CDR1 LNHNV and CDR2 YYDKDF (reference sequence). The CDR3 DNA follows: TGTGCCACCAGCAGGAGGAAGCGGCCCTACGAGCAGTACTTC. Amino acids: CATSRRKRPYEQYF.

This clonotype was found many times. The chain employs TRBV11-2 and TRBJ2-7, with 10 bases that match TRBD1. V was pared by 5 bases and J by 3 bases, with 10 bases of the junction left unmatched. This CDR3 comprises 16 residues. Germline CDR1 and CDR2: SGHAT and FQNNGV. This chain's CDR3 is CASSMEYRDRGYEQYF. CDR3 nucleotides: TGTGCCAGCAGCATGGAGTACAGGGACAGGGGCTACGAGCAGTACTTC.

This sequence joins TRBV6-1 and TRBJ2-7, with D possibly TRBD2 on 5 matching bases. The CDR3 is 11 residues long. The germline V and J ends were trimmed by 7 bases and 4 bases, with 8 bases remaining between them. Per the germline V gene, CDR1 is MNHNS and CDR2 is SASEGT. The CDR3 loop reads CASMEDYEQYF. The CDR3 DNA sequence: TGTGCCAGCATGGAGGATTACGAGCAGTACTTC.

This clonotype was found once. The V gene is TRBV7-3, the J gene TRBJ2-5; tentative D call: TRBD2 (5 bases). The V end lost 10 bases, the J end lost 0 bases, and 12 bases lay between the germline ends. The CDR3 covers 13 residues. Per germline, CDR1 SGHTA and CDR2 FQGTGA. CDR3 residues: CATSRGYQETQYF. In nucleotides, the CDR3 is TGTGCCACCTCCCGAGGGTACCAAGAGACCCAGTACTTC.

This clonotype was seen more than once but under ten times. The chain joins TRBV9 to TRBJ1-1, with D hard to call. V was shortened by 6 bases and J by 1 base, with 19 bases between the two germline ends. The CDR3 has 16 residues. Germline assignment: CDR1 SGDLS and CDR2 YYNGEE. As DNA, the CDR3 is TGTGCCAGCACTGCTCTCTCGGGAATCGGGAACACTGAAGCTTTCTTT. This sequence encodes CASTALSGIGNTEAFF.

This clonotype occurred many times. The V gene is TRBV20-1, the J gene TRBJ2-3; possibly TRBD1 or TRBD2 for D (5 bases each). The CDR3 loop spans 12 amino acids. The V end was cut by 5 bases, the J end by 2 bases, with 8 bases between. Germline CDR1 is DFQATT and CDR2 is SNEGSKA (reference sequence). CDR3 sequence (DNA): TGCAGTGCTCAGGGAGACACAGATACGCAGTATTTT. Its translation: CSAQGDTDTQYF.

This clonotype was detected ten times or more. The chain has TRBV19 and TRBJ2-3; D not resolved. V lost 1 base to trimming and J lost 0 bases, with 5 bases between them. Germline CDR1 reads LNHDA; CDR2 reads SQIVND (reference sequence). The CDR3 consists of 14 residues. The CDR3 region is CASSIASSTDTQYF. CDR3 DNA sequence: TGTGCCAGTAGTATAGCCAGTAGCACAGATACGCAGTATTTT. Full variable domain (outside the CDR3, taken from reference TRBV19 and TRBJ2-3): DGGITQSPKYLFRKEGQNVTLSCEQNLNHDAMYWYRQDPGQGLRLIYYSQIVNDFQKGDIAEGYSVSREKKESFPLTVTSAQKNPTAFYLCASSIASSTDTQYFGPGTRLTVL.

This clonotype was seen only a few times. The gene calls are TRBV4-1 and TRBJ1-5; D is uncertain. V lost 1 base and J 7 bases, leaving 14 bases between the germline ends. Looked up from germline, CDR1 is MGHRA and CDR2 is YSYEKL. The CDR3 loop spans 15 amino acids. The CDR3 is CASSQGQSGGQPQHF. The CDR3 bases are TGCGCCAGCAGCCAAGGTCAATCCGGTGGCCAGCCCCAGCATTTT.

This clonotype has just one count. The chain uses TRBV4-1 and TRBJ1-2; D ambiguous. Trimming shortened V by 0 bases and J by 2 bases, and 10 bases separated the two germline ends. The CDR3 covers 15 residues. Germline V CDR1 and CDR2: MGHRA, YSYEKL. CDR3: CASSQDATVNYGYTF. CDR3 DNA: TGCGCCAGCAGCCAAGATGCCACAGTCAACTATGGCTACACCTTC.

This clonotype was picked up many times. V and J are TRBV7-8 and TRBJ2-5; D may be TRBD1 or TRBD2 (5 bases each). V lost 5 bases to trimming and J lost 4 bases, with 17 bases between them. The CDR3 has 15 amino acids. The germline gives CDR1 SGHVS, CDR2 FQNEAQ. The CDR3 DNA reads as TGTGCCAGCAGCATTACTCGTCCGGGACCAGAGACCCAGTACTTC. Its translation is CASSITRPGPETQYF. Using reference TRBV7-8 and TRBJ2-5 for the parts outside the CDR3, the full variable domain is GAGVSQSPRYKVAKRGQDVALRCDPISGHVSLFWYQQALGQGPEFLTYFQNEAQLDKSGLPSDRFFAERPEGSVSTLKIQRTQQEDSAVYLCASSITRPGPETQYFGPGTRLLVL.

The chain employs TRBV20-1 and TRBJ2-7, with 9 positions matching TRBD1. CDR3 size: 15 residues. The V segment lost 1 base and the J segment 3 bases; nucleotides outside the gene matches: 7. Germline V gene lookup returns CDR1 DFQATT and CDR2 SNEGSKA (reference sequence). The CDR3 nucleotides read TGCAGTGCTAGAGCCGGGACAGGGATCGACTACGAGCAGTACTTC. Protein product: CSARAGTGIDYEQYF.